The 2 T cell receptor beta chains presented below share a single source sample, sequenced in a study of shared clonotypes between healthy human individuals (dated by TCRdb to the early 2020s). CD8 naive samples were CD45RO-negative cells positively selected for CCR7, giving a CD45RA+CCR7+ population that excluded TemRA cells. Library generation was performed with the immunoSEQ multiplex PCR assay. The table was pulled from immuneACCESS by TCRdb, which kept in-frame rearrangements only. Such tables lose some clones; where checked, under half of the loss comes from unresolved V genes, and the rest has no known cause. A total of more than 2 million clones appear in this sample, about 95% of them only once. The leading ten clones occupy roughly 1% of the sample. The source material was naive CD8+ T cells sorted from blood. Taken with the paper, the label for cell subset or site translates to: CD45RA+CCR7+. The receptors stem from a man in his late teens or twenties in good health.

The CDR3 DNA sequence: TGTGCCAGCTCACCACTGAACACCATCACTGAAGCTTTCTTT. Translating gives CASSPLNTITEAFF. The chain employs TRBV18 and TRBJ1-1; D uncertain. This CDR3 region has 14 residues. Trimming removed 1 base from V and 4 bases from J, with 10 bases in between. The germline V gene encodes CDR1 KGHSH and CDR2 LQKENI.

This chain joins TRBV6-5 and TRBJ2-2, with D perhaps matching TRBD2 (6 bases). The CDR3 spans 15 residues. Per the germline V gene, CDR1 is MNHEY and CDR2 is SVGAGI. V was trimmed by 0 bases and J by 5 bases, leaving 10 bases between them. This CDR3 reads CASSYSQEGTGELFF. The CDR3 DNA follows: TGTGCCAGCAGTTACTCTCAGGAGGGAACCGGGGAGCTGTTTTTT.